This is a list of T cell receptor beta chains from one sample in a study of spatial heterogeneity in lung cancer. TCRdb analysed the 5' RACE reads with MiXCR anew, one entry per CDR3 protein. Of 39,000 or so distinct CDR3 sequences detected, around 3.3% appear once; the ten largest clones hold under 40%. Sequences were derived from normal lung tissue next to the tumor, sampled at surgery. The receptors shown here come from a male donor with early-stage non-small cell lung cancer. Each CDR3 is given without its conserved first and last residue.

CDR3aa: ASSLVPSGGGTDTQY
v_gene: TRBV5-1
len: 15
j_gene: TRBJ2-3

CDR3aa: ASNIQGTTGNSPLH
v_gene: TRBV27
len: 14
j_gene: TRBJ1-6

CDR3aa: ASSLGAGYNEQF
v_gene: TRBV27
len: 12
j_gene: TRBJ2-1

CDR3aa: ASSLDRGENSPLH
v_gene: TRBV5-1
len: 13
j_gene: TRBJ1-6

CDR3aa: SVGEGSYGYT
v_gene: TRBV29-1
len: 10
j_gene: TRBJ1-2

CDR3aa: ASSPITGAGEQY
v_gene: TRBV27
len: 12
j_gene: TRBJ2-7

CDR3aa: ASSLINGKLAF
v_gene: TRBV12-3/TRBV12-4
len: 11
j_gene: TRBJ1-1

CDR3aa: ASSVIDTQY
v_gene: TRBV2
len: 9
j_gene: TRBJ2-3

CDR3aa: ASRTGNNEQF
v_gene: TRBV11-1
len: 10
j_gene: TRBJ2-1

CDR3aa: ASSRLTSSETQY
v_gene: TRBV7-9
len: 12
j_gene: TRBJ2-5

CDR3aa: ASTPGSGANVLT
v_gene: TRBV12-3/TRBV12-4
len: 12
j_gene: TRBJ2-6

CDR3aa: ASSESWMGQGRAF
v_gene: TRBV10-2
len: 13
j_gene: TRBJ1-1

CDR3aa: AWGGLFLNQPQH
v_gene: TRBV7-3
len: 12
j_gene: TRBJ1-5

CDR3aa: ASSPPSYNEQF
v_gene: TRBV21-1
len: 11
j_gene: TRBJ2-1

CDR3aa: ASSQDFGIRDGYT
v_gene: TRBV14
len: 13
j_gene: TRBJ1-2

CDR3aa: ASSLRNSPLH
v_gene: TRBV12-3/TRBV12-4
len: 10
j_gene: TRBJ1-6

CDR3aa: ASSRGGGSNQPQH
v_gene: TRBV12-3/TRBV12-4
len: 13
j_gene: TRBJ1-5

CDR3aa: AIGWGGSTDTQY
v_gene: TRBV6-1
len: 12
j_gene: TRBJ2-3

CDR3aa: ASSTLVGELKNIQY
v_gene: TRBV10-1
len: 14
j_gene: TRBJ2-4

CDR3aa: ASRTNLYRGNSYEQY
v_gene: TRBV6-5
len: 15
j_gene: TRBJ2-7

CDR3aa: ASEGAEPRDTQY
v_gene: TRBV2
len: 12
j_gene: TRBJ2-3

CDR3aa: ASSQEWAPGNYGYT
v_gene: TRBV4-1
len: 14
j_gene: TRBJ1-2

CDR3aa: ASSQGIDRGSDEQY
v_gene: TRBV3-1
len: 14
j_gene: TRBJ2-7

CDR3aa: ASGRQNPTNEKLF
v_gene: TRBV7-9
len: 13
j_gene: TRBJ1-4

CDR3aa: ASSSYRVVGAEAF
v_gene: TRBV28
len: 13
j_gene: TRBJ1-1

CDR3aa: ASSFNRDTEAF
v_gene: TRBV5-4
len: 11
j_gene: TRBJ1-1

CDR3aa: ASSIPGQGTDTQY
v_gene: TRBV6-6
len: 13
j_gene: TRBJ2-3

CDR3aa: ASEGYGYT
v_gene: TRBV19
len: 8
j_gene: TRBJ1-2

CDR3aa: ASSFMVTGNTIY
v_gene: TRBV9
len: 12
j_gene: TRBJ1-3